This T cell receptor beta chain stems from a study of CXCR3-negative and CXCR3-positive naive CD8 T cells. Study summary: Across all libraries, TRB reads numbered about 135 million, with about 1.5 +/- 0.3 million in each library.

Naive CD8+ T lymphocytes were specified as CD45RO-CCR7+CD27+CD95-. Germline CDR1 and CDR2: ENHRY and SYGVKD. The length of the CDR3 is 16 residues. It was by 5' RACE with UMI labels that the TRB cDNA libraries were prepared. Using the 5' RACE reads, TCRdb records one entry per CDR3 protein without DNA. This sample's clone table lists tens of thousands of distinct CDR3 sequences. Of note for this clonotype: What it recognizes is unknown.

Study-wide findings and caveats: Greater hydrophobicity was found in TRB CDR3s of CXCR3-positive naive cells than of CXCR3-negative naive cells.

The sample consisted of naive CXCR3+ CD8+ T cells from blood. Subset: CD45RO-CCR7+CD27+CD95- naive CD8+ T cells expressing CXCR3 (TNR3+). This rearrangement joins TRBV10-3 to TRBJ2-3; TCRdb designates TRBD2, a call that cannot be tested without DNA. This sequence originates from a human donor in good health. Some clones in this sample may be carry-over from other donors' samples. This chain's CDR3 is CAISPTSGGPTDTQYF.